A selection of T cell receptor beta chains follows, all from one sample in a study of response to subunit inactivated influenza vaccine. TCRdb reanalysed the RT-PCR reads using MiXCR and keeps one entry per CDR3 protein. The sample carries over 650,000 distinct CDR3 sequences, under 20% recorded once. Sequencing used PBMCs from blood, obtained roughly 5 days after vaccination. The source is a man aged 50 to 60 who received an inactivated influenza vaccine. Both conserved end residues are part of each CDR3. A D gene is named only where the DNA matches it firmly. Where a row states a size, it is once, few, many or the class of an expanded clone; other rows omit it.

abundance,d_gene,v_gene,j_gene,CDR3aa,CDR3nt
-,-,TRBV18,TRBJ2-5,CASSPIDSPETQYF,TGTGCCAGCTCACCTATCGACAGCCCGGAGACCCAGTACTTC
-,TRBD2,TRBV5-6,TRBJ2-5,CASSLDWASGETQYF,TGTGCCAGCAGCTTGGACTGGGCTAGCGGGGAGACCCAGTACTTC
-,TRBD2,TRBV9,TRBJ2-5,CASSVAGGSLETQYF,TGTGCCAGCAGCGTAGCGGGGGGAAGTTTGGAGACCCAGTACTTC
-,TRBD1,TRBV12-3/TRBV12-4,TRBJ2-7,CASSSQTGAGEQYF,TGTGCCAGCAGTTCCCAGACAGGGGCGGGCGAGCAGTACTTC
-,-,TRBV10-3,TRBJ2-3,CFSRSGITGTDTQYF,TGTTTTAGCCGTAGCGGCATAACCGGCACAGATACGCAGTATTTT
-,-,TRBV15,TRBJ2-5,CATSRDRDTQTQYF,TGTGCCACCAGCAGAGATCGGGACACGCAGACCCAGTACTTC
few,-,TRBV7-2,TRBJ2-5,CASRQPGREQETQYF,TGTGCCAGCAGGCAACCGGGACGTGAACAAGAGACCCAGTACTTC
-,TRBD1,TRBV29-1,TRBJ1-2,CSVSETGAYGYTF,TGCAGCGTATCAGAAACAGGGGCTTATGGCTACACCTTC
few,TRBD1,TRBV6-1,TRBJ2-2,CASSGTGIAGELFF,TGTGCCAGCAGTGGGACAGGGATAGCCGGGGAGCTGTTTTTT
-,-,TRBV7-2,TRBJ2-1,CASSPRGLTYNEQFF,TGTGCCAGCAGCCCGCGGGGGCTGACTTACAATGAGCAGTTCTTC
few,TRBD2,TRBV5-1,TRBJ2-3,CASSLRGGDTDTQYF,TGCGCCAGCAGCTTGAGGGGAGGGGACACAGATACGCAGTATTTT
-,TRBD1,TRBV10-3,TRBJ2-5,CAISMDRQETQYF,TGTGCCATCAGCATGGACAGGCAAGAGACCCAGTACTTC
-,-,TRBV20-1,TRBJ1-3,CSAGVFSGNTIYF,TGCAGTGCTGGGGTCTTCTCTGGAAACACCATATATTTT
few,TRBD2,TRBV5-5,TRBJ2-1,CASSSKWTRRLYNEQFF,TGTGCCAGCAGCTCTAAATGGACTAGAAGGCTCTACAATGAGCAGTTCTTC
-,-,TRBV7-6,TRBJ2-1,CASSPTHGISSYNEQFF,TGTGCCAGCAGCCCTACACACGGGATTAGCTCCTACAATGAGCAGTTCTTC
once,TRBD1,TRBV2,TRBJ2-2,CASRPNTGGRTGELFF,TGTGCCAGCAGACCTAACACAGGGGGTAGGACCGGGGAGCTGTTTTTT
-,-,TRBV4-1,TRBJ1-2,CASSQLDGGGYTF,TGCGCCAGCAGCCAGTTAGACGGTGGGGGCTACACCTTC
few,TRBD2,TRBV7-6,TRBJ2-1,CASSDKAGTYNEQFF,TGTGCCAGCAGCGACAAAGCGGGAACCTACAATGAGCAGTTCTTC
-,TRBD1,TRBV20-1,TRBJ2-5,CSARGQTGGETQYF,TGCAGTGCTCGAGGACAGACAGGGGGAGAGACCCAGTACTTC
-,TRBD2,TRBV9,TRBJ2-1,CASSVGLAGEDEQFF,TGTGCCAGCAGCGTAGGACTAGCCGGGGAGGATGAGCAGTTCTTC
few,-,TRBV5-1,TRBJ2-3,CASSQLGYSLGDSTDTQYF,TGCGCCAGCAGCCAACTCGGATATAGCTTAGGGGATTCGACAGATACGCAGTATTTT
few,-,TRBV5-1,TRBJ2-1,CASSLGSSSYNEQFF,TGCGCCAGCAGCTTGGGTTCGAGCTCCTACAATGAGCAGTTCTTC
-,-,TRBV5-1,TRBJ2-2,CASSPDRELFF,TGCGCCAGCAGCCCCGACAGAGAGCTGTTTTTT
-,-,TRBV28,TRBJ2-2,CASSLSIPGELFF,TGTGCCAGCAGTTTAAGTATACCCGGGGAGCTGTTTTTT
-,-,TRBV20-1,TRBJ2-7,CSAGQFVYEQYF,TGCAGTGCTGGACAGTTTGTGTACGAGCAGTACTTC
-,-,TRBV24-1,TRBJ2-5,CATSPTGHMGETQYF,TGTGCCACCAGCCCGACGGGACACATGGGAGAGACCCAGTACTTC
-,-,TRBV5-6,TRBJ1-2,CASSRPGRAHYGYTF,TGTGCCAGCAGCCGACCCGGCAGGGCGCACTATGGCTACACCTTC
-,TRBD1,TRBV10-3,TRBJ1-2,CAISDPTGGHGYTF,TGTGCCATCAGTGACCCGACAGGGGGCCATGGCTACACCTTC
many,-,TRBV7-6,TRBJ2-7,CASSLDTVGEQYF,TGTGCCAGCAGCCTCGACACGGTAGGGGAGCAGTACTTC
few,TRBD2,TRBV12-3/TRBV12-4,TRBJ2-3,CASSNPGREGTDTQYF,TGTGCCAGCAGTAATCCCGGGAGGGAAGGGACAGATACGCAGTATTTT
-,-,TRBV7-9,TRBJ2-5,CASSLALGAGETQYF,TGTGCCAGCAGCTTAGCGCTTGGGGCGGGAGAGACCCAGTACTTC
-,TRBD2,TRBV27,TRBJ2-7,CASSPKRGPTEEQYF,TGTGCCAGCAGTCCAAAGCGGGGCCCCACAGAGGAGCAGTACTTC
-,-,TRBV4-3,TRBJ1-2,CASSQDWGTTWAGYTF,TGCGCCAGCAGCCAAGATTGGGGGACTACCTGGGCGGGCTACACCTTC
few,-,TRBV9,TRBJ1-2,CASGRVGGYTF,TGTGCCAGCGGAAGGGTCGGCGGCTACACCTTC
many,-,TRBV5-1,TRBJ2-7,CASSLEASSYEQYF,TGCGCCAGCAGCTTGGAGGCTAGCTCCTACGAGCAGTACTTC